The source of this TCR beta chain is a study of blood T cells in healthy people across ages (dated by TCRdb to 2014 to 2015). Background for the entire study: In model experiments, roughly one uniquely barcoded TCR beta cDNA molecule per two T cells was captured by template switching. The study measured age-related changes in TCR beta repertoire diversity using deep sequencing normalized with unique cDNA molecular identifiers. The donors were split into four age groups: young (average around 17 years), middle-aged (roughly 42), aged (more than 60) and long-lived (roughly 80). Donors of different ages were randomly distributed across sequencing lanes to avoid experimental bias. For two donors (one aged 18 to 30 and one aged 80 or older), the study analyzed two additional independent replicas of 1 million unique cDNA reads from the same blood draw. Beyond this particular receptor, the publication reports: As age increased, observed TCR beta diversity per million T cells dropped in a roughly linear way, and a significant reduction was already evident by age about 40. Bulk unsorted PBMC profiling prevented conclusive comparison of naive and antigen-experienced compartments. Compared with the aged group, more naive CD4+ T cells, fewer expanded clones and increased TCR diversity were shown by the long-lived group, suggesting age selection. Donor CMV infection status was unknown, potentially confounding age-related changes in expanded clonotypes. Observed TCR beta diversity correlated strongly with the percentage of naive T cells measured by flow cytometry. Estimates of total diversity based on one million sequenced T cells were considered lower bounds and underestimates.

This clonotype was counted only a few times. Its recognized antigen is unknown. Base qualities are not recorded, but no much larger clone differs from it by a single base. The donors were under 40 Caucasian individuals from Russia, aged 6 to 90 years, who were systemically healthy. Approximately 9.7 milliliters of peripheral blood were drawn from each donor into EDTA-treated Vacutainer tubes. PBMCs were isolated by Ficoll-Paque density-gradient centrifugation, with at least 6.5 million obtained per sample. Trizol reagent was used to extract total RNA from the PBMCs, yielding at least 6 micrograms per sample. Naive CD45RAhigh/CD27high T cell percentages were measured by flow cytometry on a PBMC aliquot from every donor. The library was prepared using 5' RACE. Data came from an Illumina HiSeq 2500. The second PCR ran for about 6 to 11 cycles and used a J-beta primer mix along with a sample-barcoded 5' primer. A template-switch 5' adaptor carrying 12 random nucleotides introduced a unique molecular identifier onto each TCR beta cDNA molecule. At least 2.5 million CDR3-containing paired-end reads were obtained from each sample. All of the RNA was converted into first-strand cDNA using the Mint cDNA synthesis kit, with a TRBC-specific oligonucleotide serving as the primer. After uracil-DNA glycosylase treatment, a first 18-cycle PCR used universal primers M1SS and BC2_uni_R on all cDNA. On the study's bioinformatics: For normalization, 1 million high-quality reads were randomly selected from each sample, with every read carrying a distinct molecular identifier. Instead of being binned into consensus sequences, reads that shared molecular identifiers were thrown out. MiTCR, run with a Q25 quality threshold and the strictest error-elimination algorithm, handled CDR3 identification, clonotype clustering and error correction. A nonparametric unseen species model with Euler transformation was used to estimate lower-bound total TCR beta diversity. TCRdb passed the public sequencing reads through fastp at Q25 and MiXCR, retaining productive beta sequences. Rows matching on CDR3 protein sequence are summarized as one entry with the most common DNA and genes. In this record, the V and J calls reflect TCRdb's handling and not the investigators' own analysis. For this sample the table gives over 1,500,000 distinct CDR3 sequences, of which 49% were detected only once. The ten largest clones take up over 2% of the sample.

Including cysteine and phenylalanine, the CDR3 has 14 amino acids. Solely the CDR3 DNA is kept, with 42 bases framed from the first base. At the junction V is shortened by 0 bases and J by 4 bases, with 9 bases in between. Looking up the germline V gene yields CDR1 LGHNA and CDR2 YNFKEQ. This clonotype was sampled from a woman aged 40 to 50 in good health. The rearranged segments are TRBV4-2 and TRBJ1-2, with no D gene named confidently. Sequencing was done on a sample of blood. The CDR3 region reads CASSQDPGIYGYTF. At the DNA level, the sequence is TGTGCCAGCAGCCAAGATCCGGGCATCTATGGCTACACCTTC.